This T cell receptor beta chain was found in a study of blood T cell repertoires in COVID-19 (dated by TCRdb to 2020 to 2022). Notes on the research overall: The collaborator samples originated in the United States, Italy and Spain and spanned the acute and convalescent phases of COVID-19. The material from the prospective study consisted of cDNA or gDNA derived from T cells, B-cell-depleted T cells, or PBMCs. Deeply sampled blood TCRbeta repertoires from subjects exposed to, actively infected with, or recovered from COVID-19 were included in the dataset. The repertoires were released in a freely available public database meant as a resource for research on the immune response to SARS-CoV-2. Nearly every sample came with metadata listing a de-identified subject ID, COVID-19 status, age in years and sex. HLA class I and class II types, where available, came from metadata supplied by the sample provider rather than from assay-based typing. The samples were drawn from the first 160 participants of the ongoing ImmuneRACE study and from some 1,300 subjects provided by 6 global collaborators. Overall results and qualifications from the work: How much clinical and demographic metadata was included differed by source and by participant, and the metadata was provided uncurated.

CDR1 and CDR2 are read off the germline V gene as MDHEN and SYDVKM. V and J lose 2 bases and 0 bases, and a span of 8 bases separates them. The CDR3 spans 15 residues, from the cysteine through the phenylalanine. Just CDR3 DNA is preserved here, 45 bases in frame from base 1. Collaborating institutions collected whole blood in K2EDTA tubes following their own protocols. For TCRbeta analysis, collaborator samples were shipped as frozen whole blood, as isolated PBMCs, or as DNA extracted from either sample type. In this sample, this clone turned up a few times. Its antigen is unknown. Qualities for individual bases were not recorded, and no much larger clone is one base off. TCRbeta CDR3 regions were amplified from genomic DNA by means of the immunoSEQ Assay, a bias-controlled multiplex PCR. For the original study's pipeline: The number of nucleated cells in each sample was estimated from the amplification of reference gene primers within the assay. To quantify the absolute abundance of each unique TCRbeta CDR3 rearrangement, sequence reads were collapsed and filtered. For each sample, productive Simpson clonality was calculated as the square root of Simpson's diversity index over productive rearrangements. TCRdb took over this immuneACCESS table, retaining in-frame rearrangements with V and J assigned. Such tables are incomplete; in checked studies, under half of the missing clones stem from an unresolved V gene, and the remainder is unexplained. V, J and clone size derive from that table, while D and trimming were established from the DNA sequence. For this sample there are more than 400,000 clones; around 85% appear just once. Jointly, the top ten make up approximately 3% of the sample.

The sample consisted of peripheral blood. Recombination joined TRBV28 with TRBJ1-5, with an unclear D gene assignment. The receptor comes from a human donor in a cohort sampled during active COVID-19. The CDR3 region has the sequence CASSLAVDSNQPQHF. The DNA sequence is TGTGCCAGCAGTTTAGCGGTAGATAGCAATCAGCCCCAGCATTTT.